This T cell receptor (beta chain) was sequenced during a study of shared clonotypes between healthy human individuals. Naive CD8 cells lacked CD45RO, underwent positive selection for CCR7 and left out terminally differentiated effector memory CD45RA+ cells. Adults of Caucasian background living in Nashville, Tennessee made up all donors. A single count supports this clone. Sequencing was performed with immunoSEQ multiplex PCR; in TCRdb, only in-frame clones are kept and a portion is missing. The profile shows nearly 2 million clones, roughly 95% of them singletons. V shed 4 bases, J shed 11 bases, and the junction held 10 bases outside the gene matches. Germline-derived CDR1 and CDR2 are LNHDA and SQIVND (reference sequence). This CDR3 spans 13 amino acids.

The V gene is TRBV19, the J gene TRBJ1-2, with TRBD1 matching 7 bases. This TCR was sampled from a man between 18 and 35 years old in good health. Sequenced sample: naive CD8+ T cells sorted from blood. The CDR3 protein is CASSTRDSGGYTF. Here the CDR3 DNA reads TGTGCCAGTAGTACCCGGGACAGCGGGGGATACACCTTC.